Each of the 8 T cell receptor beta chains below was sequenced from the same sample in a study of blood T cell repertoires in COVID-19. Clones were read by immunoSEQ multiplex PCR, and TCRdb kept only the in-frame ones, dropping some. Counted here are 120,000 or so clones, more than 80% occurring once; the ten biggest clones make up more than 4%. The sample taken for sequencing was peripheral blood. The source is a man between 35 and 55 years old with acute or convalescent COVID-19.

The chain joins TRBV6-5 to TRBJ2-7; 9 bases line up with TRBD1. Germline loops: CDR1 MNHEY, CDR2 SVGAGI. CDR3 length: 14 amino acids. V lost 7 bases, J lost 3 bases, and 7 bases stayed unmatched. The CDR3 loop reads CASKPQGAVYEQYF. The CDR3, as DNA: TGTGCCAGCAAGCCACAGGGGGCTGTCTACGAGCAGTACTTC.

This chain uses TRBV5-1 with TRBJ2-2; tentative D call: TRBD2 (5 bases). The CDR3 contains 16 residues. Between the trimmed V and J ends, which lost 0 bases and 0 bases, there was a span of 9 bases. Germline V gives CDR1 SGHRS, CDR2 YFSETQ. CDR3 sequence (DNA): TGCGCCAGCAGCTTGGCACGGGGATCGAACACCGGGGAGCTGTTTTTT. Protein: CASSLARGSNTGELFF.

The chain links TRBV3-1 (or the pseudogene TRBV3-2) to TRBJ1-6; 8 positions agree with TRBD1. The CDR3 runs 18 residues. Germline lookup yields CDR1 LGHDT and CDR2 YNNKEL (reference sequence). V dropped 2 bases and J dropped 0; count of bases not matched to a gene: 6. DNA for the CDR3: TGTGCCAGCAGCCAAACGGGGACAGGCCGCTCCTATAATTCACCCCTCCACTTT. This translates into CASSQTGTGRSYNSPLHF.

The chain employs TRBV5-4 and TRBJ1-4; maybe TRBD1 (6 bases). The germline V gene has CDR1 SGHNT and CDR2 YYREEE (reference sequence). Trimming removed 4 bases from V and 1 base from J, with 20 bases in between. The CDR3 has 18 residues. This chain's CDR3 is CASSMGLRGSGTNEKLFF. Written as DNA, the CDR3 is TGTGCCAGCAGCATGGGCCTGAGGGGGAGTGGAACTAATGAAAAACTGTTTTTT. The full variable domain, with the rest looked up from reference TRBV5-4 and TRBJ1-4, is ETGVTQSPTHLIKTRGQQVTLRCSSQSGHNTVSWYQQALGQGPQFIFQYYREEENGRGNFPPRFSGLQFPNYSSELNVNALELDDSALYLCASSMGLRGSGTNEKLFFGSGTQLSVL.

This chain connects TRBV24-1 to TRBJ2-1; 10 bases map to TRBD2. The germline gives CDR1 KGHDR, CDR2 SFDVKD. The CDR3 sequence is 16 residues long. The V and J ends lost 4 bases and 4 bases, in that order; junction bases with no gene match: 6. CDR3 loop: CATSDQTSGNYNEQFF. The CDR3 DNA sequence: TGTGCCACCAGTGACCAAACTAGCGGGAATTACAATGAGCAGTTCTTC.

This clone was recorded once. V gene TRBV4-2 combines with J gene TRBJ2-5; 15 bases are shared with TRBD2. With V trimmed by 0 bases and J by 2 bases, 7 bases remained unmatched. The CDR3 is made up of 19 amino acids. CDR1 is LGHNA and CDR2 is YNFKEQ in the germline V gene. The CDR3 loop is CASSQDWTSGGGSQETQYF. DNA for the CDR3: TGTGCCAGCAGCCAAGATTGGACTAGCGGGGGGGGATCTCAAGAGACCCAGTACTTC.

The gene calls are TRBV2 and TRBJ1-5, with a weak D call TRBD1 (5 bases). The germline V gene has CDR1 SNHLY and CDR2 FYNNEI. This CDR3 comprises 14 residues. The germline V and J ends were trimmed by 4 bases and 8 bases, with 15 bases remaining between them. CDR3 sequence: CASSVNRGEEPQHF. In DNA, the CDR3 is TGTGCCAGCAGTGTCAACCGGGGGGAGGAGCCCCAGCATTTT.

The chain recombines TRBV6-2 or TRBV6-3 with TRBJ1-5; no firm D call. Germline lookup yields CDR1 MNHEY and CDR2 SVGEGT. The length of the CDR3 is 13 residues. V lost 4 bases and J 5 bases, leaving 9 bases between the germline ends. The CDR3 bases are TGTGCCAGCAGTTTTGCCGGGGATCAGCCCCAGCATTTT. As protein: CASSFAGDQPQHF.